The entry that follows covers one T cell receptor (beta chain) sequence. Its antigen is still unknown. The entry originates in a study of cytomegalovirus exposure and HLA in healthy donors. Background on the study: In a previous analysis, 110 million or so unique TCR beta sequences were found from 150 million to 200 million T cells. Broader study findings: The study labeled 164 TCR beta chains cytomegalovirus-associated. HLA allele associations emerged for under 20,000 TCR beta sequences in a later analysis, at 0.05 false discovery rate.

The PCR made use of 60 Vbeta and 13 Jbeta primers. TCRdb keeps only in-frame clones here, not all; method: immunoSEQ multiplex PCR. The sample shows around 220,000 clones, about 77% of them seen only once. This clonotype originated in a woman aged 30 to 39 in good health and CMV-seronegative. Sequenced: PBMCs.

The CDR3 DNA reads as TGTGCCACTGAGGCCTCTCGCCGGGACACGGATCTAGCGGGGACTGAAGCTTTCTTT. Its translation is CATEASRRDTDLAGTEAFF. This chain connects TRBV19 to TRBJ1-1, with D tentatively TRBD1 (6 bases). The V and J ends lost 10 bases and 5 bases respectively, with 35 bases between them. CDR1 is LNHDA, CDR2 SQIVND, per germline (reference sequence). This CDR3 is built from 19 residues.